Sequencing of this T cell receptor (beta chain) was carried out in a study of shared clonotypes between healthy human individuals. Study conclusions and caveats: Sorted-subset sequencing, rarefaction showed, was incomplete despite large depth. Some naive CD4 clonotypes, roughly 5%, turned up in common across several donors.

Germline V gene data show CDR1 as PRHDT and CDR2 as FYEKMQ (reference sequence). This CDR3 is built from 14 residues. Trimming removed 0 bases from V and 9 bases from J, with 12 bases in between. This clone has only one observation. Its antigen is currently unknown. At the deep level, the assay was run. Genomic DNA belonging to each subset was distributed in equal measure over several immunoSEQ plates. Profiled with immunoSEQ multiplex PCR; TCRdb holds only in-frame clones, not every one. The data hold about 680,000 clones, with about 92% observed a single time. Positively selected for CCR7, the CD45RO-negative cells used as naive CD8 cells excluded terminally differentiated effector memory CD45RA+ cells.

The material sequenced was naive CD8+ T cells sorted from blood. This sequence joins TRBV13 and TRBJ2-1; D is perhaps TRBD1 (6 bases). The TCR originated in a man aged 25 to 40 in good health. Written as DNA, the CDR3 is TGTGCCAGCAGCTTAGGACAGGGTTGGGTTGAGCAGTTCTTC. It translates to CASSLGQGWVEQFF.